One sample yielded the 10 T cell receptor beta chains listed below, sequenced in a study of blood T cell repertoires in COVID-19. TCRdb's copy holds only in-frame clones and misses some; the assay was immunoSEQ multiplex PCR. The repertoire holds approximately 60,000 clones, with 70% to 85% as singletons. Sequencing input: peripheral blood. The receptors originated from a man between 65 and 85 years old with active COVID-19.

This chain uses TRBV4-3 with TRBJ2-3; TRBD2 aligns across 13 bases. Trimming removed 1 base from V and 3 bases from J; junction bases left unmatched: 4. The CDR3 covers 17 residues. Germline assignment: CDR1 LGHNA and CDR2 YSLEER. In nucleotides, the CDR3 is TGCGCCAGCAGCCAAGCCGGACTAGCGGGGGCAACAGATACGCAGTATTTT. Protein product: CASSQAGLAGATDTQYF.

The chain uses TRBV10-3 and TRBJ2-5; 7 nucleotides line up with TRBD2. Germline lookup yields CDR1 ENHRY and CDR2 SYGVKD. With V trimmed by 5 bases and J by 3 bases, 6 bases remained unmatched. The CDR3 is 14 residues long. The CDR3 DNA sequence: TGTGCCATCAGTCTGAGCGGGAAGAAAGAGACCCAGTACTTC. It specifies CAISLSGKKETQYF.

V is TRBV7-2 and J is TRBJ2-4, with a possible D match to TRBD1 (6 bases). This CDR3 is 12 amino acids long. From germline, CDR1 is SGHTA and CDR2 FQGNSA. V was trimmed by 5 bases and J by 8 bases, leaving 10 bases between them. The CDR3 is CASSPDSHIQYF. The CDR3, as DNA: TGTGCCAGCAGCCCGGACAGCCACATTCAGTACTTC.

The DNA of the CDR3 is TGTGCCAGCAGCCAAGTAATCCAGGGATTGAAGTATGAGCAGTTCTTC. Protein product: CASSQVIQGLKYEQFF. The V call is TRBV4-2, the J call TRBJ2-1, with D possibly TRBD1 on 5 matching bases. CDR1 is LGHNA and CDR2 is YNFKEQ in the germline V gene. This CDR3 is built from 16 residues. Trimming left V 1 base short and J 8 bases short, with 18 bases between.

The chain recombines TRBV30 with TRBJ2-7; D not certain. Per germline, CDR1 GTSNPN and CDR2 SVGIG (reference sequence). V was trimmed by 0 bases and J by 4 bases, leaving 7 bases between them. This CDR3 is built from 12 residues. CDR3 region: CAWSVRDYEQYF. CDR3 in DNA: TGTGCCTGGAGTGTACGAGATTACGAGCAGTACTTC.

The CDR3 loop reads CSVGTSGRAVVHEQYF. The CDR3 nucleotides read TGCAGCGTTGGGACTAGCGGGAGGGCCGTTGTCCACGAGCAGTACTTC. The V and J genes are TRBV29-1 and TRBJ2-7; 15 bases map to TRBD2. CDR1 is SQVTM and CDR2 is ANQGSEA in the germline V gene. CDR3 size: 16 residues. Trimming took 4 bases from V and 5 from J; bases not matched to a gene: 9.

This clone appeared once. The chain carries TRBV9 and TRBJ2-1, with D possibly TRBD1 on 6 matching bases. Trimming left V 3 bases short and J 0 bases short, with 10 bases between. The CDR3 spans 15 residues. From germline, CDR1 is SGDLS and CDR2 YYNGEE. The CDR3 coding sequence is TGTGCCAGCAGCGATACAGGGAGCTCCTACAATGAGCAGTTCTTC. This translates into CASSDTGSSYNEQFF.

The chain joins TRBV5-1 to TRBJ2-1; D unresolved. Trimming took off 0 bases at V and 10 bases at J, with 14 bases between the two ends. The CDR3 is 14 residues long. Germline CDR1 reads SGHRS; CDR2 reads YFSETQ. This chain's CDR3 is CASSLERVIGEQFF. The CDR3 region has the DNA TGCGCCAGCAGCTTGGAACGGGTGATAGGCGAGCAGTTCTTC.

The J gene is TRBJ1-1, the V gene TRBV29-1, with TRBD1 matching over 8 bases. CDR1 is SQVTM, CDR2 ANQGSEA, per germline. The CDR3 sequence is 13 residues long. The trim removed 4 bases at V and 3 bases at J, leaving 4 bases unmatched. The CDR3 DNA reads as TGCAGCGTTGGTAAACAGGGGGACACTGAAGCTTTCTTT. Its protein is CSVGKQGDTEAFF. The variable domain in full, completed from reference TRBV29-1 and TRBJ1-1, reads SAVISQKPSRDICQRGTSLTIQCQVDSQVTMMFWYRQQPGQSLTLIATANQGSEATYESGFVIDKFPISRPNLTFSTLTVSNMSPEDSSIYLCSVGKQGDTEAFFGQGTRLTVV.

The chain couples TRBV6-1 to TRBJ1-4, with unresolved D. Germline V CDR1 and CDR2: MNHNS, SASEGT. There are 13 residues in the CDR3. V lost 3 bases, J lost 10 bases, and 12 bases lay in between. CDR3 sequence (DNA): TGTGCCAGCAGTGATGGCTTTGTTGGAAAACTGTTTTTT. This encodes CASSDGFVGKLFF.